Sequencing of this T cell receptor beta chain was carried out in a study of blood T cell repertoires in COVID-19. V lost 3 bases to trimming and J lost 3 bases, with 7 bases between them. CDR1 and CDR2 (germline): SGDLS, YYNGEE. The CDR3 consists of 12 residues. The study drew participants aged about 18 to 95 years from 20 to 30 US areas. Participant-given clinical history determined each cohort assignment. Original processing notes: Estimates of nucleated cell counts were drawn from the amplification of reference gene primers. Sequencing was performed with immunoSEQ multiplex PCR; in TCRdb, only in-frame clones are kept and a portion is missing. V and J calls and clone size are copied from that table; D and trimming were computed from the DNA. The sample contains 330,000 or so clones, about 90% of which appear only once.

This rearrangement joins TRBV9 to TRBJ2-7; D is unclear. This TCR derives from a woman aged 30 to 39 who had been exposed to COVID-19. Material: PBMCs or T cells enriched from blood (not recorded which). The CDR3 nucleotides are TGTGCCAGCAGCGGTACCGGCTACGAGCAGTACTTC. Its protein product is CASSGTGYEQYF.